This T cell receptor beta chain stems from a study of shared clonotypes between healthy human individuals. The authors loaded about 0.2 ug DNA, tens of thousands of T cell genomes, into sorted-subset replicate PCRs. Original processing notes: ImmunoSEQ only sent back junction sequences with no quality scores, so filtering was done differently. The repertoire was sequenced with immunoSEQ multiplex PCR; TCRdb's copy has only in-frame clones and lacks some. That table gives V, J and clone size, and the DNA gave D and trimming. The sample has fewer than 700,000 clones; approximately 96% are singletons. Naive CD8 cells comprised CD45RO-negative, CCR7-positively selected cells, excluding terminally differentiated effector memory CD45RA+ cells. Trimming removed 2 bases at V and 6 bases at J, with 6 bases between. The CDR3 length is 11 residues. Per germline, CDR1 SGHNT and CDR2 YYREEE (reference sequence).

This clonotype originated in a woman in her twenties or thirties in good health. V is TRBV5-4 and J is TRBJ2-7; D remains unclear. Sequencing was carried out using naive CD8+ T cells sorted from blood. The CDR3 nucleotides are TGTGCCAGCAGCTTTCTGGGCGAGCAGTACTTC. As protein: CASSFLGEQYF.